The clone carrying this TCR beta chain was seen repeatedly, ten times or more. Its specificity is unknown. Treatment given: skin biopsy from PPD injection site in Mantoux-positive individual. TCR cDNA received a 3' ligated oligonucleotide that carried a UMI. Tuberculin skin test biopsies were taken where PPD was injected in Mantoux-positive people. These data come from a study of naive and memory T cell subsets. Whole-study results and caveats: Tuberculin site TCR excess was interpreted as type IV hypersensitivity infiltration. TCRs were reportedly recovered from both biopsy types, mostly tuberculin test sites.

The SP2 primer and nested alpha and beta constant region primers amplified ligated cDNA in four rounds. TCRdb independently ran MiXCR on the UMI-ligation and nested PCR reads; one entry per CDR3 protein. The sample records about 24,000 distinct CDR3 sequences, around 6% being singletons. V shed 5 bases and J shed 6 bases, with 20 bases lying between them. There are 16 residues in the CDR3. The rearrangement links TRBV12-3 or TRBV12-4 to TRBJ2-1; either TRBD1 or TRBD2 may supply D (6 bases each). The sample consisted of skin, taken from a tuberculin skin test site. The sequence derives from an adult in good health. The CDR3 loop is CASSLRGVIAANEQFF. In nucleotides, the CDR3 is TGTGCCAGCAGTCTCAGGGGTGTGATAGCGGCCAATGAGCAGTTCTTC.